Presented here are 21 T cell receptor beta chains from one specimen sequenced in a study of shared clonotypes between healthy human individuals. Assay used: immunoSEQ multiplex PCR; TCRdb lists only in-frame clones, some missing. This sample has about 2.4 million clones, with more than 85% found just once. What was sequenced was naive CD4+ T cells from PBMCs. Subset noted: CD45RA+ positively selected. The origin of the receptors is a man in his late teens or twenties in good health. Some clones in this sample may be carry-over from other donors' samples.

As regards this clone: This sample includes further DNA sequences coding for the same CDR3. V is TRBV5-1 and J is TRBJ2-5; 7 nucleotides agree with TRBD1. V lost 3 bases to trimming and J lost 0 bases; unmatched junction nucleotides: 5. The CDR3 has 15 residues. CDR1 and CDR2 from the germline V gene are SGHRS and YFSETQ. Here the CDR3 reads CASSSGQANQETQYF. The CDR3 DNA is TGCGCCAGCAGCTCAGGACAGGCCAACCAAGAGACCCAGTACTTC.

This CDR3 is CASRSAHEQYF. The CDR3 region has the DNA TGCGCCAGCAGATCCGCCCACGAGCAGTACTTC. The chain couples TRBV5-1 to TRBJ2-7, with D unresolved. Per the germline V gene, CDR1 is SGHRS and CDR2 is YFSETQ. The V end was cut by 5 bases, the J end by 5 bases, with 8 bases between. The CDR3 runs to 11 residues.

With respect to this clone: The same CDR3 also results from other DNA sequences found in this sample. This rearrangement joins TRBV28 to TRBJ1-3; D ambiguous. The germline CDR1 and CDR2 sequences are MDHEN and SYDVKM. This CDR3 is built from 13 residues. The ends were cut back, 2 bases at V and 4 bases at J, with 6 bases in the middle. The CDR3 is CASSLLGGNTIYF. As DNA, the CDR3 is TGTGCCAGCAGTTTACTAGGGGGAAACACCATATATTTT.

The gene calls are TRBV5-1 and TRBJ2-7; the match to TRBD2 covers 8 bases. The V segment lost 1 base and the J segment 0 bases; nucleotides outside the gene matches: 6. The V gene's germline CDR1 is SGHRS and CDR2 YFSETQ. The CDR3 is 16 amino acids. The CDR3 coding sequence is TGCGCCAGCAGCTTGTTAATAGCGGGGTACTCCTACGAGCAGTACTTC. As protein: CASSLLIAGYSYEQYF. Supplemented by reference TRBV5-1 and TRBJ2-7, the full variable domain reads KAGVTQTPRYLIKTRGQQVTLSCSPISGHRSVSWYQQTPGQGLQFLFEYFSETQRNKGNFPGRFSGRQFSNSRSEMNVSTLELGDSALYLCASSLLIAGYSYEQYFGPGTRLTVT.

The chain recombines TRBV2 with TRBJ1-2, with 7 bases lining up with TRBD1. The CDR3 extends over 12 amino acids. The J segment lost 13 bases and the V segment lost 2 bases, leaving 7 bases of the junction unmatched. Germline V gene data show CDR1 as SNHLY and CDR2 as FYNNEI. In DNA form, the CDR3 reads TGTGCCAGCAGTGAACGGGACAGAAAGGGCACCTTC. Protein sequence: CASSERDRKGTF.

V and J are TRBV5-1 and TRBJ2-1; D call uncertain. Germline V CDR1 and CDR2: SGHRS, YFSETQ. The germline V and J ends were trimmed by 0 bases and 4 bases, with 11 bases remaining between them. This CDR3 has 15 residues. CDR3 nucleotides: TGCGCCAGCAGCTTGGCCGGGCAGGAGTACAATGAGCAGTTCTTC. Translating gives CASSLAGQEYNEQFF.

This chain links TRBV6-5 with TRBJ2-7, with 8 nucleotides matching TRBD1. This CDR3 spans 12 amino acids. CDR1 is MNHEY, CDR2 SVGAGI, per germline. V shed 8 bases, J shed 3 bases, and the junction held 3 bases outside the gene matches. This CDR3 is CASGDRNYEQYF. The CDR3 DNA follows: TGTGCCAGCGGGGACAGGAACTACGAGCAGTACTTC.

The table lists this clone with a count of one. The V and J genes are TRBV4-1 and TRBJ2-6, with 13 bases fitting TRBD2. The CDR3 runs 21 residues. The J segment lost 0 bases and the V segment lost 7 bases, leaving 15 bases of the junction unmatched. Germline V gene sequence: CDR1 MGHRA, CDR2 YSYEKL. CDR3 loop: CASTGGSQGLAGYSGANVLTF. The CDR3 DNA reads TGCGCCAGCACGGGAGGGAGCCAGGGACTAGCGGGATACTCTGGGGCCAACGTCCTGACTTTC.

V is TRBV19 and J is TRBJ2-2; 7 nucleotides align to TRBD1. CDR1 and CDR2 from the germline V gene are LNHDA and SQIVND (reference sequence). The CDR3 sequence is 14 residues long. V was pared by 4 bases and J by 3 bases, with 2 bases of the junction left unmatched. CDR3 sequence: CASSRDSHTGELFF. In DNA form, the CDR3 reads TGTGCCAGTAGTAGGGACAGCCACACCGGGGAGCTGTTTTTT.

The chain carries TRBV7-9 and TRBJ2-7, with D uncertain. There are 13 residues in the CDR3. Germline CDR1 SEHNR, CDR2 FQNEAQ (reference sequence). V was clipped by 1 base and J by 3 bases, with 7 bases between them. The CDR3 coding sequence is TGTGCCAGCAGCTTAGGGTCTCACTACGAGCAGTACTTC. Its protein product is CASSLGSHYEQYF. Variable domain in full (rest from reference TRBV7-9 and TRBJ2-7): DTGVSQNPRHKITKRGQNVTFRCDPISEHNRLYWYRQTLGQGPEFLTYFQNEAQLEKSRLLSDRFSAERPKGSFSTLEIQRTEQGDSAMYLCASSLGSHYEQYFGPGTRLTVT.

V gene TRBV20-1 combines with J gene TRBJ2-3; possible D gene TRBD1, 6 bases. V dropped 5 bases and J dropped 5 bases, with 8 bases sitting between them. CDR1 and CDR2 (germline): DFQATT, SNEGSKA (reference sequence). The CDR3 totals 11 residues. The CDR3, as DNA: TGCAGTGCTGAACAGGGAGATACGCAGTATTTT. Residues: CSAEQGDTQYF.

CDR3 sequence: CASNVEDQPQHF. The CDR3 DNA reads as TGTGCCAGCAACGTAGAGGATCAGCCCCAGCATTTT. The rearrangement uses TRBV7-9 and TRBJ1-5; D gene ambiguous. CDR1 is SEHNR and CDR2 is FQNEAQ in the germline V gene (reference sequence). The CDR3 extends over 12 amino acids. Deletions cut 7 bases from V and 5 bases from J, with 9 bases between. Complete variable domain (other parts from reference TRBV7-9 and TRBJ1-5): DTGVSQNPRHKITKRGQNVTFRCDPISEHNRLYWYRQTLGQGPEFLTYFQNEAQLEKSRLLSDRFSAERPKGSFSTLEIQRTEQGDSAMYLCASNVEDQPQHFGDGTRLSIL.

The chain links TRBV28 to TRBJ2-1; 12 positions match TRBD2. The V and J ends lost 4 bases and 2 bases, in that order; junction bases with no gene match: 18. Germline assignment: CDR1 MDHEN and CDR2 SYDVKM. CDR3 length equals 21 residues. This CDR3 is CASSSPWAHSSGRDPYNEQFF. CDR3 DNA sequence: TGTGCCAGCAGTTCCCCTTGGGCCCATTCTAGCGGGAGGGATCCCTACAATGAGCAGTTCTTC.

The rearrangement uses TRBV18 and TRBJ1-5, with TRBD1 as a possible D gene (5 bases). CDR1 KGHSH and CDR2 LQKENI come from the germline V gene. The CDR3 has 14 amino acids. Trimming cost V 4 bases and J 4 bases, with 11 bases left between them. The CDR3 is CASSQQESNQPQHF. The DNA of the CDR3 is TGTGCCAGCTCACAACAGGAGTCGAATCAGCCCCAGCATTTT.

This clone has a single count. This chain connects TRBV4-1 to TRBJ2-3, with 7 bases aligning to TRBD2. The ends lost 2 bases at V and 0 bases at J; junction bases unmatched: 2. CDR3 size: 15 residues. Looked up from germline, CDR1 is MGHRA and CDR2 is YSYEKL. The CDR3 here is CASSQPAGSTDTQYF. CDR3 bases: TGCGCCAGCAGCCAACCAGCGGGAAGCACAGATACGCAGTATTTT.

In its sample, this clone was seen a few times. Other DNA sequences from this sample encode an identical CDR3 as well. The chain has TRBV5-1 and TRBJ2-7; TRBD1 agrees at 12 bases. V lost 3 bases to trimming and J lost 7 bases; unmatched junction nucleotides: 5. This CDR3 spans 14 amino acids. The V gene's germline CDR1 is SGHRS and CDR2 YFSETQ. Here the CDR3 DNA reads TGCGCCAGCAGCTGGGGACAGGGGGCAGGGGAGCAGTACTTC. It is translated as CASSWGQGAGEQYF.

The CDR3 loop is CASSSSGTGGYNEQFF. The CDR3 nucleotides read TGTGCCAGCAGCTCATCCGGGACAGGGGGCTACAATGAGCAGTTCTTC. This rearrangement joins TRBV7-3 to TRBJ2-1, with TRBD1 matching over 11 bases. Germline-derived CDR1 and CDR2 are SGHTA and FQGTGA. The length of the CDR3 is 16 residues. V trimming: 4 bases; J trimming: 3 bases; junction bases outside the gene matches: 5.

The chain is built from TRBV7-2 and TRBJ1-2, with TRBD1 matching over 10 bases. The J segment lost 8 bases and the V segment lost 1 base, leaving 7 bases of the junction unmatched. The germline V gene has CDR1 SGHTA and CDR2 FQGNSA. The CDR3 contains 15 residues. The CDR3 DNA reads TGTGCCAGCAGCTTAGTGGGACAGGGGATCGGGGGCTACACCTTC. It translates to CASSLVGQGIGGYTF.

The CDR3 reads CASSPAGATGNTIYF. The CDR3 DNA reads as TGTGCCAGCTCACCGGCGGGGGCTACTGGAAACACCATATATTTT. The chain employs TRBV18 and TRBJ1-3, with D possibly being TRBD1 (6 bases). Trimming cost V 3 bases and J 2 bases, with 11 bases left between them. Germline CDR1 reads KGHSH; CDR2 reads LQKENI. The CDR3 has 15 residues.

This clone has more than one count but fewer than ten. The rearrangement uses TRBV2 and TRBJ1-1; maybe TRBD1 (5 bases). In germline, CDR1 is SNHLY, CDR2 FYNNEI. The CDR3 is 14 residues long. V lost 3 bases to trimming and J lost 3 bases, with 11 bases between them. The CDR3 region has the DNA TGTGCCAGCAGTGATCACGGGGGAGACACTGAAGCTTTCTTT. This gives the protein CASSDHGGDTEAFF. The entire variable domain, with the rest obtained from reference TRBV2 and TRBJ1-1, is as follows: EPEVTQTPSHQVTQMGQEVILRCVPISNHLYFYWYRQILGQKVEFLVSFYNNEISEKSEIFDDQFSVERPDGSNFTLKIRSTKLEDSAMYFCASSDHGGDTEAFFGQGTRLTVV.

V gene TRBV7-3 combines with J gene TRBJ2-7, with D possibly TRBD1 on 5 matching bases. Germline loops: CDR1 SGHTA, CDR2 FQGTGA. Trimming removed 0 bases from V and 12 bases from J, with 15 bases in between. The CDR3 has 13 amino acids. DNA of the CDR3: TGTGCCAGCAGCTTAACCCCGCAGGGTTCTACGTACTTC. Protein: CASSLTPQGSTYF.